The rows below give T cell receptor beta chains drawn from one sample of a study of blood T cell repertoires in COVID-19. Only in-frame clones appear in the TCRdb table, and some are missing; sequencing was by immunoSEQ multiplex PCR. The sample records around 60,000 clones, around 90% being singletons. The sequenced sample consisted of peripheral blood. The receptors were gathered from a man between 45 and 60 years old with active COVID-19. Both conserved end residues are part of each CDR3.

V gene,CDR3 protein
TRBV24-1,CATSDKQRAAVEQYF
TRBV7-6,CASSQDTPVQGNEQYF
TRBV21-1,CASSKGGRGCSPLHF
TRBV13,CASSSLGLAGIETQYF
TRBV2,CASSAGTGAYEQYF
TRBV6-5,CASHLRESEKLFF
TRBV29-1,CSVAGTSGYDEQFF
TRBV24-1,CATSEGRRGAGELFF
TRBV5-1,CASSPTGGEQPQHF
TRBV6-5,CASRNRGEAFF